The 23 T cell receptor beta chains below all came from one sample that was sequenced in a study of blood T cell repertoires in COVID-19. Measured with immunoSEQ multiplex PCR; TCRdb has only the in-frame clones, and not every one. Of 130,000 to 150,000 clones listed, 70% to 85% were seen once; the top ten hold under 9.5%. The sample taken for sequencing was peripheral blood. Every receptor here comes from a woman of 80 years or more in a cohort sampled during active or convalescent COVID-19.

This chain links TRBV5-4 with TRBJ2-3, with a weak D call TRBD2 (6 bases). CDR3 length equals 15 residues. The germline gives CDR1 SGHNT, CDR2 YYREEE (reference sequence). Deletions cut 1 base from V and 6 bases from J, with 15 bases between. This CDR3 is CASSLPGVRRDTQYF. In DNA form, the CDR3 reads TGTGCCAGCAGCTTGCCGGGGGTCCGAAGGGATACGCAGTATTTT.

The chain combines TRBV11-2 with TRBJ2-2; possible D gene TRBD2, 6 bases. This CDR3 spans 14 amino acids. Germline V gene lookup returns CDR1 SGHAT and CDR2 FQNNGV. V was pared by 4 bases and J by 1 base, with 7 bases between. CDR3 sequence reads: CASSWTMNTGELFF. The DNA of the CDR3 is TGTGCCAGCAGCTGGACTATGAACACCGGGGAGCTGTTTTTT.

The chain uses TRBV9 and TRBJ1-5; D is undetermined. The V gene lost 3 bases and the J gene lost 9 bases, with 13 bases spanning the gap. This CDR3 is built from 13 residues. The germline V gene encodes CDR1 SGDLS and CDR2 YYNGEE. CDR3 protein: CASSATGIMPQHF. The DNA for the CDR3 is TGTGCCAGCAGCGCGACGGGAATCATGCCCCAGCATTTT.

The rearrangement uses TRBV19 and TRBJ2-2; no firm D call. The CDR3 length is 15 residues. V was shortened by 5 bases and J by 5 bases, with 15 bases between the two germline ends. Germline V gives CDR1 LNHDA, CDR2 SQIVND (reference sequence). CDR3 DNA sequence: TGTGCCAGTAGTCCAGAGGATTATAGAACCGGGGAGCTGTTTTTT. Translated: CASSPEDYRTGELFF.

This clone was seen a handful of times. The V call is TRBV7-8, the J call TRBJ1-5; 8 bases are shared with TRBD1. Germline-derived CDR1 and CDR2 are SGHVS and FQNEAQ. V lost 5 bases and J lost 2; bases outside the gene matches: 8. This CDR3 has 16 amino acids. The CDR3 nucleotides are TGTGCCAGCAGCAAAAGGTCGACAGGGGGCAATCAGCCCCAGCATTTT. It encodes CASSKRSTGGNQPQHF. The full variable domain, in which reference TRBV7-8 and TRBJ1-5 provide the parts outside the CDR3, is GAGVSQSPRYKVAKRGQDVALRCDPISGHVSLFWYQQALGQGPEFLTYFQNEAQLDKSGLPSDRFFAERPEGSVSTLKIQRTQQEDSAVYLCASSKRSTGGNQPQHFGDGTRLSIL.

The J gene is TRBJ1-6, the V gene TRBV6-5, with a weak D call TRBD1 (6 bases). V was clipped by 5 bases and J by 10 bases, with 12 bases between them. CDR1 is MNHEY, CDR2 SVGAGI, per germline. CDR3 length: 13 amino acids. DNA of the CDR3: TGTGCCAGCAGTCGCAGGGGTGACTCACCCCTCCACTTT. Amino acid sequence: CASSRRGDSPLHF.

The V gene is TRBV7-9, the J gene TRBJ2-7, with 10 bases matching TRBD1. The CDR3 sequence is 14 residues long. J gave up 6 bases and V 2 bases, and 4 bases lay outside the gene matches. Germline V gene sequence: CDR1 SEHNR, CDR2 FQNEAQ (reference sequence). DNA for the CDR3: TGTGCCAGCAGCTTAAGTGGACAGGGGGGCGAGCAGTACGTC. Residues: CASSLSGQGGEQYV.

The rearrangement links TRBV2 to TRBJ2-4; 15 bases line up with TRBD2. The CDR3 covers 13 residues. V lost 6 bases, J lost 15 bases, and 6 bases stayed unmatched. Germline CDR1 SNHLY, CDR2 FYNNEI. CDR3 DNA: TGTGCCAGCAGAGGCGGACTAGCGGGGGGGTTGTACTTC. Translated: CASRGGLAGGLYF. The complete variable domain, with remaining parts taken from reference TRBV2 and TRBJ2-4, reads EPEVTQTPSHQVTQMGQEVILRCVPISNHLYFYWYRQILGQKVEFLVSFYNNEISEKSEIFDDQFSVERPDGSNFTLKIRSTKLEDSAMYFCASRGGLAGGLYFGAGTRLSVL.

The chain carries TRBV4-2 and TRBJ2-5; the match to TRBD2 covers 11 bases. Trimming removed 4 bases from V and 3 bases from J; junction bases left unmatched: 4. The CDR3 runs to 15 residues. CDR1 LGHNA and CDR2 YNFKEQ come from the germline V gene. The CDR3 DNA reads TGTGCCAGCAGCCTAGGGACTAGCGGTAAAGAGACCCAGTACTTC. It translates to CASSLGTSGKETQYF.

The chain is built from TRBV19 and TRBJ1-4, with TRBD1 identical over 7 bases. Losses at the gene ends were 9 bases for V and 6 bases for J; bases not matched to a gene: 10. The germline V gene encodes CDR1 LNHDA and CDR2 SQIVND (reference sequence). The CDR3 is 14 amino acids. CDR3 sequence reads: CASYSRGRDEKLFF. For the CDR3, the DNA is TGTGCCAGCTATTCAAGGGGGCGCGATGAAAAACTGTTTTTT.

The rearrangement uses TRBV5-4 and TRBJ2-3, with unresolved D. Trimming stripped 4 bases from V and 3 bases from J, with 12 bases between. This CDR3 contains 14 residues. Germline V gene sequence: CDR1 SGHNT, CDR2 YYREEE (reference sequence). This CDR3 reads CASSAPLGTDTQYF. DNA for the CDR3: TGTGCCAGCAGCGCCCCCCTCGGGACAGATACGCAGTATTTT.

This clone was seen a few times. The chain is built from TRBV7-6 and TRBJ2-2, with 8 bases lining up with TRBD1. The V gene end was trimmed by 7 bases and the J gene end by 6 bases; junction bases not matched to a gene: 7. This CDR3 comprises 14 residues. CDR1 SGHVS and CDR2 FNYEAQ come from the germline V gene. The CDR3 reads CASTPDRVAGELFF. In DNA, the CDR3 is TGTGCCAGCACCCCGGACAGGGTGGCCGGGGAGCTGTTTTTT.

This clone was seen a few times. This rearrangement joins TRBV6-5 to TRBJ2-1; the D is unclear. The V gene lost 4 bases and the J gene lost 0 bases, with 13 bases spanning the gap. In germline, CDR1 is MNHEY, CDR2 SVGAGI. The CDR3 spans 16 residues. This chain's CDR3 is CASSLTRSVSYNEQFF. The CDR3 nucleotides read TGTGCCAGCAGTTTAACGCGGTCCGTCTCCTACAATGAGCAGTTCTTC.

The J gene is TRBJ1-6, the V gene TRBV28; D is possibly TRBD1 (5 bases). The CDR3 length is 14 residues. Looked up from germline, CDR1 is MDHEN and CDR2 is SYDVKM. Trimming removed 2 bases at V and 7 bases at J, with 9 bases between. CDR3 sequence reads: CASSLAGSNSPLHF. The CDR3 DNA is TGTGCCAGCAGTTTAGCAGGGTCCAATTCACCCCTCCACTTT.

The rearrangement joins TRBV27 to TRBJ1-2, with TRBD1 matching over 7 bases. Germline CDR1 reads MNHEY; CDR2 reads SMNVEV (reference sequence). The CDR3 consists of 14 residues. V lost 6 bases and J lost 6; bases outside the gene matches: 10. The chain's CDR3 is CASRPRGTVNGYTF. CDR3 sequence (DNA): TGTGCCAGCAGACCCCGGGGGACAGTCAATGGCTACACCTTC.

The chain uses TRBV4-3 and TRBJ2-3; a possible D gene is TRBD2 (5 bases). The V end lost 0 bases, the J end lost 1 base, and 17 bases lay between the germline ends. The CDR3 contains 18 residues. The V gene's germline CDR1 is LGHNA and CDR2 YSLEER. CDR3 sequence: CASSQESRLARGTDTQYF. DNA of the CDR3: TGCGCCAGCAGCCAAGAGTCCAGGCTAGCTCGGGGCACAGATACGCAGTATTTT.

This clone was counted between two and nine times. CDR3 DNA: TGTGCCAGCAGCCTCTCAGTGGATACGCAGTATTTT. Translation gives CASSLSVDTQYF. This chain connects TRBV3-1 (or the pseudogene TRBV3-2) to TRBJ2-3; the D is unclear. Germline V gene data show CDR1 as LGHDT and CDR2 as YNNKEL (reference sequence). Trimming left V 4 bases short and J 6 bases short, with 8 bases between. The CDR3 runs 12 residues.

J is TRBJ2-2 and V is TRBV7-6, with 8 bases identical to TRBD2. CDR3 size: 15 residues. The trim removed 6 bases at V and 4 bases at J, leaving 7 bases unmatched. Germline-derived CDR1 and CDR2 are SGHVS and FNYEAQ. DNA of the CDR3: TGTGCCAGCAGTCCGGGGGGGGCCGGCACCGGGGAGCTGTTTTTT. Protein product: CASSPGGAGTGELFF.

The chain is built from TRBV3-1 (or the pseudogene TRBV3-2) and TRBJ2-3, with D possibly being TRBD2 (5 bases). This CDR3 region has 16 residues. The V and J ends lost 0 bases and 1 base respectively, with 11 bases between them. In germline, CDR1 is LGHDT, CDR2 YNNKEL (reference sequence). The CDR3 coding sequence is TGTGCCAGCAGCCAAGAGTTCCTCGGGGGCACAGATACGCAGTATTTT. This encodes CASSQEFLGGTDTQYF.

This clone turned up a few times. The chain combines TRBV9 with TRBJ1-2; D is ambiguous. This CDR3 contains 14 residues. V lost 0 bases and J lost 7, with 13 bases in between. Per germline, CDR1 SGDLS and CDR2 YYNGEE. Here the CDR3 DNA reads TGTGCCAGCAGCGTAGGGGAGGGTCGCGCTGGCTACACCTTC. Encoded protein: CASSVGEGRAGYTF.

This chain connects TRBV5-4 to TRBJ2-3, with 10 bases fitting TRBD2. The length of the CDR3 is 16 residues. Trimming took 3 bases from V and 6 from J; bases not matched to a gene: 10. Germline CDR1 is SGHNT and CDR2 is YYREEE (reference sequence). The CDR3 region is CASSSPSGGNSDTQYF. CDR3 bases: TGTGCCAGCAGCTCCCCTAGCGGGGGAAATAGCGATACGCAGTATTTT.

The chain uses TRBV2 and TRBJ2-5; maybe TRBD2 (5 bases). This CDR3 region has 15 residues. Germline CDR1 and CDR2: SNHLY and FYNNEI. Trimming cost V 3 bases and J 1 base, with 12 bases left between them. The CDR3 coding sequence is TGTGCCAGCAGTGAGACGGGGATGCCCCAAGAGACCCAGTACTTC. Translating it yields CASSETGMPQETQYF.

The chain has TRBV18 and TRBJ2-3; TRBD2 matches 8 bases. The ends lost 3 bases at V and 2 bases at J; junction bases unmatched: 7. CDR3 length: 16 amino acids. Germline CDR1 is KGHSH and CDR2 is LQKENI. This chain's CDR3 is CASSPLAGPYTDTQYF. The CDR3 DNA sequence: TGTGCCAGCTCACCCCTAGCGGGTCCCTACACAGATACGCAGTATTTT.